The T cell receptor beta chain described here comes from a study of T cell responses to AZD1222 COVID-19 vaccine. The germline V gene has CDR1 GTSNPN and CDR2 SVGIG (reference sequence). The CDR3 spans 18 residues. V lost 4 bases and J lost 4; bases outside the gene matches: 17. Repertoires were generated with immunoSEQ multiplex PCR, while TCRdb's copy carries only in-frame clones and drops some. The sample has 70,000 to 90,000 clones, roughly 89% seen once; the top ten hold over 2%. This clone has only one observation. The clonotype originates from an adult in good health. This sample comprised peripheral blood, obtained on day 0 of AZD1222 vaccination. This chain connects TRBV30 to TRBJ1-4; 8 positions agree with TRBD1. For the CDR3, the DNA is TGTGCCTGGATTCCTTTTCCACAGGGGGATAGGGATAATGAAAAACTGTTTTTT. The encoded protein is CAWIPFPQGDRDNEKLFF.